A single sample is the source of the 2 T cell receptor beta chains below, sequenced in a study of graft-versus-host responses after intestinal transplantation. Their antigen targets remain unknown. Repertoires were generated with immunoSEQ multiplex PCR, while TCRdb's copy carries only in-frame clones and drops some. The table records more than 85,000 clones, just over 90% of them present only once. The input for sequencing was unstimulated CD8+ T cells sorted from spleen or lymph node cells, taken before intestinal transplant. These receptors all come from a human donor who received an intestinal transplant.

Only one count was recorded for this clone. The chain is built from TRBV5-6 and TRBJ1-2, with 8 bases matching TRBD1. The CDR3 runs to 13 residues. The V and J ends lost 2 bases and 8 bases, in that order; junction bases with no gene match: 5. Germline loops: CDR1 SGHDT, CDR2 YYEEEE. CDR3 protein: CASSFGQGPGYTF. CDR3 DNA sequence: TGTGCCAGCAGCTTCGGACAGGGTCCCGGCTACACCTTC.

The chain recombines TRBV11-2 with TRBJ1-4; no firm D call. The V end was cut by 5 bases, the J end by 0 bases, with 10 bases between. The V gene's germline CDR1 is SGHAT and CDR2 FQNNGV. The CDR3 runs to 15 residues. The CDR3 DNA reads TGTGCCAGCAGCGGCCGGGTCTCAACTAATGAAAAACTGTTTTTT. Its translation is CASSGRVSTNEKLFF.